This T cell receptor (beta chain) came from a study of T cells expressing NK-cell markers. In regard to this clonotype: The antigen remains unidentified.

CDR1 and CDR2 (germline): MDHEN, SYDVKM. The CDR3 sequence is 15 residues long. Using the 5' RACE reads, TCRdb records one entry per CDR3 protein without DNA. Its table records over 350,000 distinct CDR3 sequences. Overall study findings and caveats: About six donors showed dominant NKG2C+ clonotypes comprising about 1.0-7.5% of their CD8+ T cells.

Material: blood T cells: a sorted CD56 or NKG2C T cell subset, CD4+ or CD8+ T cells, or bulk PBMC T cells (not recorded which). The chain joins TRBV28 to TRBJ2-1; the D call from TCRdb, TRBD1, cannot be confirmed without DNA. This TCR was sampled from a woman aged 45-65 years in good health. CDR3 loop: CASSSGQGGRNEQFF.